Below, 29 T cell receptor beta chains from the same sample are listed, as sequenced in a study of T-cell memory formation after mild COVID-19. MiXCR, run by TCRdb on the 5' RACE reads, gives a single entry per CDR3 protein. This sample has around 310,000 distinct CDR3 sequences, with 13% to 15% found just once. Sequenced input: PBMCs or a T cell subset sorted from them (not recorded which). The receptors come from a man aged 18-30 years who had mild COVID-19 (a few samples of this study predate the infection). Cell type and time point are not known.

This chain links TRBV18 with TRBJ1-6; D ambiguous. The CDR3 sequence is 12 residues long. The V end was cut by 4 bases, the J end by 10 bases, with 8 bases between. Germline lookup yields CDR1 KGHSH and CDR2 LQKENI. The CDR3 nucleotides read TGTGCCAGCTCACGAGGGAAGTCACCCCTCCACTTT. Its protein product is CASSRGKSPLHF.

There are a few counts of this clonotype. The gene calls are TRBV30 and TRBJ2-2; 9 bases match TRBD1. CDR1 and CDR2 from the germline V gene are GTSNPN and SVGIG (reference sequence). V lost 4 bases, J lost 6 bases, and 6 bases stayed unmatched. CDR3 length equals 14 residues. CDR3 sequence: CAWTPGQGAGELFF. The CDR3 coding sequence is TGTGCCTGGACCCCGGGACAGGGCGCCGGGGAGCTGTTTTTT.

This clonotype was observed a few times. This chain links TRBV2 with TRBJ2-3, with D hard to call. The germline CDR1 and CDR2 sequences are SNHLY and FYNNEI. The CDR3 covers 15 residues. Trimming pared 7 bases from V and 0 bases from J, leaving 14 bases between. CDR3 DNA sequence: TGTGCCAGCATTCTTCGAGCTTCTAGCACAGATACGCAGTATTTT. Translation: CASILRASSTDTQYF. The full variable domain, its missing parts supplied by reference TRBV2 and TRBJ2-3, is EPEVTQTPSHQVTQMGQEVILRCVPISNHLYFYWYRQILGQKVEFLVSFYNNEISEKSEIFDDQFSVERPDGSNFTLKIRSTKLEDSAMYFCASILRASSTDTQYFGPGTRLTVL.

This clonotype was seen more than once but under ten times. V gene TRBV27 combines with J gene TRBJ1-2; the match to TRBD1 covers 7 bases. The V gene end was trimmed by 5 bases and the J gene end by 2 bases; junction bases not matched to a gene: 8. This CDR3 contains 15 residues. Germline CDR1 is MNHEY and CDR2 is SMNVEV (reference sequence). CDR3 sequence (DNA): TGTGCCAGCAGTCCCCAGGGGGGAGCCAACTATGGCTACACCTTC. Its protein is CASSPQGGANYGYTF.

The CDR3 reads CSAEDRDAYNEQFF. CDR3 nucleotide sequence: TGCAGTGCTGAGGACAGGGACGCCTACAATGAGCAGTTCTTC. The chain couples TRBV20-1 to TRBJ2-1; 8 bases map to TRBD1. Per the germline V gene, CDR1 is DFQATT and CDR2 is SNEGSKA (reference sequence). V lost 5 bases and J lost 2; bases outside the gene matches: 5. The CDR3 consists of 14 residues.

This clonotype was seen more than once but under ten times. The rearrangement uses TRBV10-1 and TRBJ2-2; no definite D call. V was pared by 0 bases and J by 1 base, with 6 bases between. This CDR3 has 15 amino acids. The germline V gene has CDR1 WNHNN and CDR2 SYGVQD (reference sequence). In DNA form, the CDR3 reads TGCGCCAGCAGTGAGTCGTCGTTGAACACCGGGGAGCTGTTTTTT. This encodes CASSESSLNTGELFF.

This clonotype was observed at least ten times. The rearrangement joins TRBV6-2 or TRBV6-3 to TRBJ2-2; no definite D call. V lost 6 bases to trimming and J lost 6 bases, with 11 bases between them. The CDR3 length is 13 residues. Germline V gene data show CDR1 as MNHEY and CDR2 as SVGEGT. CDR3 sequence (DNA): TGTGCCAGCAGCACCTCCCAGGCCGGGGAGCTGTTTTTT. The encoded protein is CASSTSQAGELFF.

This clonotype was counted ten times or more. This chain joins TRBV7-2 and TRBJ2-2, with 7 bases that match TRBD2. The CDR3 length is 14 residues. V trimming: 5 bases; J trimming: 6 bases; junction bases outside the gene matches: 6. The V gene's germline CDR1 is SGHTA and CDR2 FQGNSA. In DNA, the CDR3 is TGTGCCAGCAGCCCGCAGCGGGGTCCCGGGGAGCTGTTTTTT. As protein: CASSPQRGPGELFF.

This clonotype was found a few times. The genes are TRBV4-2 and TRBJ2-3, with 15 bases fitting TRBD2. This CDR3 has 19 residues. Looked up from germline, CDR1 is LGHNA and CDR2 is YNFKEQ. Germline trimming cut 1 base from V and 2 bases from J; bases unmatched to any gene: 7. For the CDR3, the DNA is TGTGCCAGCAGCCAAGCCGGGACTAGCGGGGGGCTTTCCACAGATACGCAGTATTTT. Amino acids: CASSQAGTSGGLSTDTQYF.

This clonotype was seen only a few times. The genes are TRBV18 and TRBJ2-1; no reliable D call. Germline CDR1 is KGHSH and CDR2 is LQKENI. Trimming took off 1 base at V and 1 base at J, with 5 bases between the two ends. The CDR3 is 14 amino acids. The CDR3 here is CASSPQWSYNEQFF. DNA for the CDR3: TGTGCCAGCTCACCACAGTGGTCCTACAATGAGCAGTTCTTC. The full variable domain, with the rest looked up from reference TRBV18 and TRBJ2-1, is NAGVMQNPRHLVRRRGQEARLRCSPMKGHSHVYWYRQLPEEGLKFMVYLQKENIIDESGMPKERFSAEFPKEGPSILRIQQVVRGDSAAYFCASSPQWSYNEQFFGPGTRLTVL.

The V and J genes are TRBV5-5 and TRBJ1-1; D call uncertain. Germline-derived CDR1 and CDR2 are SGHKS and YYEKEE (reference sequence). V lost 0 bases and J 5 bases, leaving 11 bases between the germline ends. The CDR3 is made up of 14 amino acids. The CDR3 DNA is TGTGCCAGCAGCTTGGCATGGGTGCAGACTGAAGCTTTCTTT. This gives the protein CASSLAWVQTEAFF. Full variable domain (rest looked up from reference TRBV5-5 and TRBJ1-1): DAGVTQSPTHLIKTRGQQVTLRCSPISGHKSVSWYQQVLGQGPQFIFQYYEKEERGRGNFPDRFSARQFPNYSSELNVNALLLGDSALYLCASSLAWVQTEAFFGQGTRLTVV.

This clonotype turned up a few times. The rearrangement uses TRBV4-1 and TRBJ2-7; maybe TRBD2 (7 bases). V dropped 3 bases and J dropped 5 bases, with 14 bases sitting between them. The CDR3 is 14 amino acids. Germline lookup yields CDR1 MGHRA and CDR2 YSYEKL. The CDR3 protein is CASSHGGGGHEQYF. CDR3 DNA: TGCGCCAGCAGCCACGGGGGAGGGGGGCACGAGCAGTACTTC.

The chain is built from TRBV10-3 and TRBJ1-1; D is possibly TRBD1 (6 bases). Trimming left V 3 bases short and J 7 bases short, with 15 bases between. The CDR3 loop spans 14 amino acids. Germline CDR1 and CDR2: ENHRY and SYGVKD. The CDR3 sequence: CAISDGGGHSEAFF. In DNA form, the CDR3 reads TGTGCCATCAGTGATGGGGGGGGGCATAGTGAAGCTTTCTTT.

This clonotype has a single count. The chain links TRBV7-8 to TRBJ2-3; the D gene is possibly TRBD1 (5 bases). The CDR3 totals 14 residues. V shed 7 bases and J shed 2 bases, with 13 bases lying between them. Germline CDR1 SGHVS, CDR2 FQNEAQ. Here the CDR3 DNA reads TGTGCCAGCACCCAATCAGGGTACACAGATACGCAGTATTTT. It yields the protein CASTQSGYTDTQYF.

The table lists this clonotype with many counts. The genes are TRBV5-1 and TRBJ2-3, with TRBD2 matching over 15 bases. The CDR3 runs 15 residues. The germline gives CDR1 SGHRS, CDR2 YFSETQ. Trimming cost V 3 bases and J 6 bases; bases outside gene matches: 2. The CDR3 nucleotides read TGCGCCAGCAGCTCGGGGACTAGCGGGGGGGATACGCAGTATTTT. Encoded protein: CASSSGTSGGDTQYF.

This chain joins TRBV4-1 and TRBJ2-3, with TRBD2 identical over 10 bases. Per the germline V gene, CDR1 is MGHRA and CDR2 is YSYEKL. This CDR3 comprises 13 residues. V lost 5 bases to trimming and J lost 7 bases; unmatched junction nucleotides: 3. Written as DNA, the CDR3 is TGCGCCAGCAGCGCTAGCGGGGGACATACGCAGTATTTT. It encodes CASSASGGHTQYF.

The gene calls are TRBV2 and TRBJ1-1; no definite D call. Germline assignment: CDR1 SNHLY and CDR2 FYNNEI. V lost 6 bases to trimming and J lost 3 bases, with 14 bases between them. The CDR3 is 14 amino acids. CDR3 DNA sequence: TGTGCCAGCAGCGCCCAGCCGGAGGACACTGAAGCTTTCTTT. This codes for CASSAQPEDTEAFF.

This clonotype was observed a handful of times. The rearrangement links TRBV12-3 or TRBV12-4 to TRBJ1-2; D is unclear. The CDR3 spans 13 residues. V was trimmed by 2 bases and J by 4 bases, leaving 8 bases between them. The CDR3 spells CASSLRAGYGYTF. The CDR3 DNA reads TGTGCCAGCAGTTTAAGGGCAGGCTATGGCTACACCTTC.

V and J are TRBV28 and TRBJ2-7, with D possibly being TRBD2 (5 bases). This CDR3 spans 18 amino acids. V shed 6 bases and J shed 0 bases, with 24 bases lying between them. Germline loops: CDR1 MDHEN, CDR2 SYDVKM. The CDR3 sequence is CASSTPPGSVLSSYEQYV. CDR3 bases: TGTGCCAGCAGCACACCCCCGGGGAGTGTTCTTAGCTCCTACGAGCAGTACGTC.

The J gene is TRBJ2-3, the V gene TRBV6-2 or TRBV6-3, with 7 nucleotides matching TRBD2. V trimming: 5 bases; J trimming: 2 bases; junction bases outside the gene matches: 10. The germline V gene encodes CDR1 MNHEY and CDR2 SVGEGT. The CDR3 loop spans 16 amino acids. CDR3 protein: CASSTERDYLTDTQYF. For the CDR3, the DNA is TGTGCCAGCAGTACAGAGAGGGACTATCTCACAGATACGCAGTATTTT.

This rearrangement joins TRBV7-9 to TRBJ1-6; no firm D call. Deletions cut 4 bases from V and 13 bases from J, with 11 bases between. CDR3 length: 12 amino acids. The germline CDR1 and CDR2 sequences are SEHNR and FQNEAQ (reference sequence). This chain's CDR3 is CASSSGLSPLHF. The DNA for the CDR3 is TGTGCCAGCAGCTCAGGACTCTCCCCCCTCCACTTT.

This clonotype has more than one count but fewer than ten. V gene TRBV15 combines with J gene TRBJ2-7; 10 bases are a match to TRBD2. Germline V gene data show CDR1 as LNHNV and CDR2 as YYDKDF (reference sequence). Losses at the gene ends were 0 bases for V and 6 bases for J; bases not matched to a gene: 8. The CDR3 spans 16 residues. CDR3 nucleotides: TGTGCCACCAGCAGAGATCAAGAGCGGGGGGGCCTCGAGCAGTACTTC. Its translation: CATSRDQERGGLEQYF.

The table lists this clonotype with a few counts. This rearrangement joins TRBV20-1 to TRBJ2-7, with D possibly being TRBD1 (6 bases). The length of the CDR3 is 12 residues. Per the germline V gene, CDR1 is DFQATT and CDR2 is SNEGSKA (reference sequence). V lost 7 bases, J lost 0 bases, and 10 bases lay in between. CDR3: CSVDRSSYEQYF. Written as DNA, the CDR3 is TGCAGTGTTGACAGGAGCTCCTACGAGCAGTACTTC.

This clonotype was seen a handful of times. The chain uses TRBV20-1 and TRBJ2-3; D is unclear. The ends were cut back, 3 bases at V and 6 bases at J, with 19 bases in the middle. The CDR3 runs to 15 residues. Germline-derived CDR1 and CDR2 are DFQATT and SNEGSKA (reference sequence). The DNA for the CDR3 is TGCAGTGCTAGCGGAAGGACCACGACGTTGGATACGCAGTATTTT. Its translation is CSASGRTTTLDTQYF.

The chain uses TRBV3-1 and TRBJ2-1; D possibly corresponds to TRBD1 (6 bases). Per the germline V gene, CDR1 is LGHDT and CDR2 is YNNKEL (reference sequence). The CDR3 is made up of 14 amino acids. Trimming cost V 7 bases and J 1 base, with 11 bases left between them. CDR3 nucleotides: TGTGCCAGCAAGATCGGACAGTCCTACAATGAGCAGTTCTTC. This sequence encodes CASKIGQSYNEQFF.

There are many counts of this clonotype. DNA of the CDR3: TGCGCCAGCAGCTTGTTAACGGGAGGGGCTTACGAGCAGTACTTC. It specifies CASSLLTGGAYEQYF. The rearrangement joins TRBV5-1 to TRBJ2-7; 8 bases line up with TRBD2. Looked up from germline, CDR1 is SGHRS and CDR2 is YFSETQ. CDR3 length: 15 amino acids. J was trimmed by 4 bases and V by 1 base; bases with no gene match: 7.

This clonotype has only a few counts. The chain couples TRBV19 to TRBJ1-1; D uncertain. The V and J ends lost 6 bases and 5 bases respectively, with 13 bases between them. Per germline, CDR1 LNHDA and CDR2 SQIVND (reference sequence). The CDR3 has 13 residues. The CDR3 region is CASRMVGRTEAFF. Written as DNA, the CDR3 is TGTGCCAGTAGGATGGTGGGTCGGACTGAAGCTTTCTTT.

This chain joins TRBV5-1 and TRBJ2-2, with 10 bases lining up with TRBD1. V shed 3 bases, J shed 5 bases, and the junction held 4 bases outside the gene matches. Germline V lookup: CDR1 SGHRS, CDR2 YFSETQ. This CDR3 is 15 amino acids long. The CDR3 DNA reads TGCGCCAGCAGCTGGACAGGGGGTGAAACCGGGGAGCTGTTTTTT. Protein: CASSWTGGETGELFF.

The chain uses TRBV3-1 and TRBJ1-1; 7 nucleotides line up with TRBD1. Germline values: CDR1 LGHDT, CDR2 YNNKEL (reference sequence). V trimming: 4 bases; J trimming: 9 bases; junction bases outside the gene matches: 8. This CDR3 is built from 13 residues. This chain's CDR3 is CASSRRGVGQAFF. In DNA, the CDR3 is TGTGCCAGCAGCCGCAGGGGGGTCGGTCAAGCTTTCTTT.